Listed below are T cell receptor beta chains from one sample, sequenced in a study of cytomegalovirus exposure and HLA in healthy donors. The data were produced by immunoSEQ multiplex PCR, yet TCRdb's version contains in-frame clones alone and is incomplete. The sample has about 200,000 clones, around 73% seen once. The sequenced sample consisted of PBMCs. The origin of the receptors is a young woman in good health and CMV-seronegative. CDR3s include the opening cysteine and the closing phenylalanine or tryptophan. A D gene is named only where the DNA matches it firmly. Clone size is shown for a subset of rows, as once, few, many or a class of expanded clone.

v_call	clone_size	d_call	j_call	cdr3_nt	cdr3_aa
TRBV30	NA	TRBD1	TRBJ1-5	TGTGCCTGGAGTCCAAACCGTATGACAGGGGGGAATCAGCCCCAGCATTTT	CAWSPNRMTGGNQPQHF
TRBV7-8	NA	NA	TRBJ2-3	TGTGCCAGCAGCTTAGACAGGAGCACAGATACGCAGTATTTT	CASSLDRSTDTQYF
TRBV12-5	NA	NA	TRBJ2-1	TGTGCTAGTGGGGAGGACTTCCAAGGGTACAATGAGCAGTTCTTC	CASGEDFQGYNEQFF
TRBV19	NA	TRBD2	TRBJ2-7	TGTGCCAGTAGTATAAAAGCGGGAGACTACGAGCAGTACTTC	CASSIKAGDYEQYF
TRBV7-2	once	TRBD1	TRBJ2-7	TGTGCCAGCAGCCGAAAAGGGACAGGGGGTTACGAGCAGTACTTC	CASSRKGTGGYEQYF
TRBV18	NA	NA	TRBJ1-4	TGTGCCAGCTCACCTCCATACAGGGTCCCTAATGAAAAACTGTTTTTT	CASSPPYRVPNEKLFF
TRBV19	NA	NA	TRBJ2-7	TGTGCCAGTAGCGACCCCCGAGGATCTACCTACGAGCAGTACTTC	CASSDPRGSTYEQYF
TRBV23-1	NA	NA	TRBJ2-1	TGCGCCAGCAGCCTGTCGAAAGACTTGTGCAATGAGCAGTTCTTC	CASSLSKDLCNEQFF
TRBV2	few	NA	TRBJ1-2	TGTGCCAGCAGTGCCAGGAACTATGGCTACACCTTC	CASSARNYGYTF
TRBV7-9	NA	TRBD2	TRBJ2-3	TGTGCCAGCAGCCCAATTAGCGGGAGGGCCTCAGATACGCAGTATTTT	CASSPISGRASDTQYF
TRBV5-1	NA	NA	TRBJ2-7	TGCGCCAGCAGCTTGGGTTCCTGGGGCGAGCAGTACTTC	CASSLGSWGEQYF
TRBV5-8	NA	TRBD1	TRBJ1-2	TGTGCCAGCAGCCCGTCATGGGGACAGGATGGCTACACCTTC	CASSPSWGQDGYTF
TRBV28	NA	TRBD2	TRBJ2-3	TGTGCCAGCACGAAACCGGGGAGGGCAGATACGCAGTATTTT	CASTKPGRADTQYF
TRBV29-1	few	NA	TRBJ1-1	TGCAGCGTTGAAGGAGTGGCCAGGGGAAACACTGAAGCTTTCTTT	CSVEGVARGNTEAFF
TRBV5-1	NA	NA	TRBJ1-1	TGCGCCAGCAGCTCTGACCTGAGCACTGACAGGATGAACACTGAAGCTTTCTTT	CASSSDLSTDRMNTEAFF
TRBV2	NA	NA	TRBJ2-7	TGTGCCAGCAGTGAGAGCATTTCTACGTTGCAGTACTTC	CASSESISTLQYF
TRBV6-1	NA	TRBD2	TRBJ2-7	TGTGCCACCCGGGACTACACGACCTACGAGCAGTACTTC	CATRDYTTYEQYF
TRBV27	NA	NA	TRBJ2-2	TGTGCCAGCCGCCCTGGGGGGTGGGAGTGGTCTACCGGGGAGCTGTTTTTT	CASRPGGWEWSTGELFF
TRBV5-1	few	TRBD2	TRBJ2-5	TGCGCCAGCAGCAACAACCCGGCTAGCGGGTATCAAGAGACCCAGTACTTC	CASSNNPASGYQETQYF
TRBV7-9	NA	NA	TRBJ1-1	TGTGCCAGCAGCTTAGCGGGGGGGCAGGGAAACACTGAAGCTTTCTTT	CASSLAGGQGNTEAFF
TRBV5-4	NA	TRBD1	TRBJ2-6	TGTGCCAGCAGCTTACAGGGGGCTGGGGCCAACGTCCTGACTTTC	CASSLQGAGANVLTF
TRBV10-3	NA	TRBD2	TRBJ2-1	TGTGCCATCAGTCCCGGGCTAGCGGCCAATGAGCAGTTCTTC	CAISPGLAANEQFF
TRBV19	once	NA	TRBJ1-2	TGTGCCAGTAATTACGGGGGCTATGGCTACACCTTC	CASNYGGYGYTF
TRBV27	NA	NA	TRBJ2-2	TGTGCCAGCAGTTTATCGGGCAGGGGCTACGCCGGGGAGCTGTTTTTT	CASSLSGRGYAGELFF
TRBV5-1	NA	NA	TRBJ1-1	TGCGCCAGCAGCTTAGCAGGAGGAACGAACACTGAAGCTTTCTTT	CASSLAGGTNTEAFF
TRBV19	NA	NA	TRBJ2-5	TGTGCCAGCTCTAACAAGGGACTTGCCTCAAAAGAGACCCAGTACTTC	CASSNKGLASKETQYF
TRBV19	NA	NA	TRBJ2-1	TGTGCCAGTAGTCATTGGGCGACCGATTACTACAATGAGCAGTTCTTC	CASSHWATDYYNEQFF
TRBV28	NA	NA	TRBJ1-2	TGTGCCAGCAGTATTTCAGGGGTCTATGGCTACACCTTC	CASSISGVYGYTF
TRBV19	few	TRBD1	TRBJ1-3	TGTGCCAGTACCCCTCAGGGGGTGCGATCTGGAAACACCATATATTTT	CASTPQGVRSGNTIYF
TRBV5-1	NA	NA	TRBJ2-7	TGCGCCAGCAGCGTGGACGTTAGCTACGAGCAGTACTTC	CASSVDVSYEQYF
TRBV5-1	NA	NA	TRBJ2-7	TGCGCCAGCAGCCTCGTTGGGGGGTACGAGCAGTACTTC	CASSLVGGYEQYF